The next 26 T cell receptor beta chains were all read from a single sample in a study of T cells expressing NK-cell markers. For each CDR3 protein, TCRdb gives one entry from its re-call of the 5' RACE reads, without DNA. The table for this sample gives some 110,000 distinct CDR3 sequences. The source material was blood T cells: a sorted CD56 or NKG2C T cell subset, CD4+ or CD8+ T cells, or bulk PBMC T cells (not recorded which). These receptors all stem from a woman between 18 and 75 years old in good health.

The CDR3 region is CASSNGAVHQPQHF. The chain joins TRBV6-2 or TRBV6-3 to TRBJ1-5; there is no DNA to check the TCRdb D call of TRBD1. This CDR3 has 14 amino acids. Germline-derived CDR1 and CDR2 are MNHEY and SVGEGT.

The rearrangement links TRBV27 to TRBJ2-7. Per the germline V gene, CDR1 is MNHEY and CDR2 is SMNVEV (reference sequence). This CDR3 has 11 amino acids. The CDR3 reads CASRWGYEQYF.

The gene calls are TRBV3-1 and TRBJ1-1; there is no DNA to check the TCRdb D call of TRBD1. The CDR3 totals 13 residues. Germline CDR1 is LGHDT and CDR2 is YNNKEL (reference sequence). CDR3 in amino acids: CASSHSGDGVTFF.

The gene calls are TRBV6-2 or TRBV6-3 and TRBJ2-7. Germline-derived CDR1 and CDR2 are MNHEY and SVGEGT. CDR3 size: 13 residues. CDR3 in amino acids: CASSYSDAYEQYF.

This sequence joins TRBV3-1 and TRBJ1-2. The CDR3 consists of 17 residues. Germline V gene lookup returns CDR1 LGHDT and CDR2 YNNKEL (reference sequence). The CDR3 loop reads CASSQGLGPLGGDGYTF.

The V gene is TRBV6-1, the J gene TRBJ2-7; TCRdb names TRBD2, which stays unverified in the absence of DNA. Per germline, CDR1 MNHNS and CDR2 SASEGT. The CDR3 runs to 13 residues. The chain's CDR3 is CASTRGINYEQYF.

The chain employs TRBV28 and TRBJ2-3. This CDR3 has 14 residues. Germline V gives CDR1 MDHEN, CDR2 SYDVKM. CDR3 in amino acids: CASSLGVDTDTQYF.

V usage is TRBV30 and J usage is TRBJ1-5. From germline, CDR1 is GTSNPN and CDR2 SVGIG (reference sequence). CDR3 length: 12 amino acids. This CDR3 is CAWSVSNQPQHF.

The chain carries TRBV15 and TRBJ1-4; lacking DNA, the TRBD1 call made by TCRdb goes unchecked. The germline gives CDR1 LNHNV, CDR2 YYDKDF (reference sequence). The CDR3 runs 13 residues. Here the CDR3 reads CATSDRSGEKLFF.

V gene TRBV29-1 combines with J gene TRBJ2-7; with no DNA, the TCRdb D assignment of TRBD2 cannot be verified. This CDR3 has 19 residues. Germline V gives CDR1 SQVTM, CDR2 ANQGSEA. CDR3 residues: CSVETWTSGRAPSSYEQYF.

The chain joins TRBV24-1 to TRBJ2-1; the TCRdb call, TRBD1, lacks DNA for checking. The CDR3 has 12 amino acids. Germline V gives CDR1 KGHDR, CDR2 SFDVKD. CDR3 residues: CATRATGYQQFF.

The gene calls are TRBV5-1 and TRBJ2-5. This CDR3 has 13 amino acids. Germline-derived CDR1 and CDR2 are SGHRS and YFSETQ. The CDR3 is CASSLGLDWAQYF.

The J gene is TRBJ2-1, the V gene TRBV7-9; there is no DNA to check the TCRdb D call of TRBD1. The CDR3 loop spans 17 amino acids. The germline CDR1 and CDR2 sequences are SEHNR and FQNEAQ (reference sequence). The CDR3 loop reads CASRTPTGQGNYNEQFF. Complete variable domain (other parts from reference TRBV7-9 and TRBJ2-1): DTGVSQNPRHKITKRGQNVTFRCDPISEHNRLYWYRQTLGQGPEFLTYFQNEAQLEKSRLLSDRFSAERPKGSFSTLEIQRTEQGDSAMYLCASRTPTGQGNYNEQFFGPGTRLTVL.

This chain links TRBV4-2 with TRBJ2-7; absent DNA, TCRdb's TRBD2 call cannot be checked. This CDR3 contains 15 residues. The germline CDR1 and CDR2 sequences are LGHNA and YNFKEQ. The CDR3 region is CASSPEAGSSYEQYF.

This rearrangement joins TRBV28 to TRBJ2-7; TCRdb's D gene call, TRBD1, goes unchecked for lack of DNA. CDR1 and CDR2 from the germline V gene are MDHEN and SYDVKM. The length of the CDR3 is 14 residues. The CDR3 sequence is CASSTPGSALEQYF.

The rearrangement links TRBV28 to TRBJ2-3; the D call of TRBD2 rests on TCRdb alone, since no DNA is present to check it. The CDR3 is 15 amino acids. Germline values: CDR1 MDHEN, CDR2 SYDVKM. This CDR3 is CASSPSGTRTDTQYF. Full variable domain (remainder filled in from reference TRBV28 and TRBJ2-3): DVKVTQSSRYLVKRTGEKVFLECVQDMDHENMFWYRQDPGLGLRLIYFSYDVKMKEKGDIPEGYSVSREKKERFSLILESASTNQTSMYLCASSPSGTRTDTQYFGPGTRLTVL.

This chain connects TRBV15 to TRBJ1-1; TCRdb returns TRBD1, unconfirmable since there is no DNA. CDR1 is LNHNV and CDR2 is YYDKDF in the germline V gene (reference sequence). This CDR3 region has 15 residues. CDR3 loop: CATSKSPGENTEAFF.

The chain's CDR3 is CASGGQINEQFF. The chain links TRBV6-6 to TRBJ2-1; TCRdb lists TRBD1, though no DNA is available to test this call. Germline V gene sequence: CDR1 MNHNY, CDR2 SVGAGI (reference sequence). This CDR3 is 12 amino acids long.

This chain connects TRBV7-9 to TRBJ2-1; TCRdb reports TRBD1, a call that lacks DNA to check it against. The CDR3 is 16 amino acids. Germline loops: CDR1 SEHNR, CDR2 FQNEAQ (reference sequence). The CDR3 here is CASSPRPGTGTNEQFF.

This chain links TRBV6-6 with TRBJ2-2; TCRdb lists TRBD1, though no DNA is available to test this call. Germline V gene lookup returns CDR1 MNHNY and CDR2 SVGAGI (reference sequence). The CDR3 runs to 11 residues. The CDR3 loop reads CASTTGGELFF.

J is TRBJ2-7 and V is TRBV6-5; TCRdb proposes TRBD1, but this gene call is untestable without DNA. The CDR3 extends over 15 amino acids. Germline-derived CDR1 and CDR2 are MNHEY and SVGAGI. CDR3 residues: CASSYPRGGTYEQYF.

The chain employs TRBV20-1 and TRBJ2-7; there is no DNA to check the TCRdb D call of TRBD2. The germline V gene encodes CDR1 DFQATT and CDR2 SNEGSKA (reference sequence). This CDR3 comprises 14 residues. CDR3 sequence reads: CSARGGRRIDEQYF.

The CDR3 protein is CASSHNTGGSYEQYF. V usage is TRBV4-3 and J usage is TRBJ2-7; TCRdb's D call of TRBD2 is untestable without DNA. CDR1 is LGHNA and CDR2 is YSLEER in the germline V gene. CDR3 size: 15 residues.

V and J are TRBV27 and TRBJ1-6; with no DNA, the TCRdb D assignment of TRBD1 cannot be verified. CDR1 is MNHEY and CDR2 is SMNVEV in the germline V gene (reference sequence). CDR3 size: 14 residues. CDR3: CASRPALGAGPLHF.

This chain joins TRBV27 and TRBJ2-3; TCRdb gives TRBD1 as the D gene, but with no DNA this cannot be confirmed. Per the germline V gene, CDR1 is MNHEY and CDR2 is SMNVEV (reference sequence). The CDR3 is made up of 15 amino acids. CDR3 loop: CASSLAPLRVDTQYF.

The rearrangement links TRBV29-1 to TRBJ2-1; TCRdb proposes TRBD1, but this gene call is untestable without DNA. The CDR3 loop spans 15 amino acids. The germline CDR1 and CDR2 sequences are SQVTM and ANQGSEA. The CDR3 reads CSVDLGGSSYNEQFF.